By frequency in the sample, the clone carrying this T cell receptor beta chain is medium-sized. Its antigen is still unknown. This record belongs to a study of T-cell memory formation after mild COVID-19. Study context: Largely donor-specific sequence clusters came from two donors.

CDR3 length: 14 residues. Germline V lookup: CDR1 GTSNPN, CDR2 SVGIG (reference sequence). The germline V and J ends were trimmed by 2 bases and 3 bases, with 8 bases remaining between them. Findings and caveats of the study: CD4+ clones that contracted lay mainly in CM and EM; CD8+ ones lay in EMRA. Unconfirmed was the SARS-CoV-2 specificity of second-wave clones that peaked on day 37. Cross-reactive memory apparently joined, as some responding clones appeared in pre-infection memory.

TCRdb re-analysed the 5' RACE reads in MiXCR, keeping a single row per CDR3 protein. Among under 35,000 distinct CDR3 sequences listed, under 25% were seen once. This receptor was identified in an adult who had mild COVID-19 (a few samples of this study predate the infection). Cell type and time point are not known. The sequencing input was PBMCs or a T cell subset sorted from them (not recorded which). This rearrangement joins TRBV30 to TRBJ2-6, with D possibly being TRBD1 or TRBD2 (5 bases each). DNA for the CDR3: TGTGCCTGGAGTCGGGACCATGGGGCCAACGTCCTGACTTTC. This translates into CAWSRDHGANVLTF.